This T cell receptor beta chain was profiled in a study of cytomegalovirus exposure and HLA in healthy donors. This clone has more than one count but fewer than ten. Its antigen is currently unknown. General study points: Most TCR beta V segments were productive about 87% or about 30% of the time in an earlier analysis. Relative to the roughly 640-donor mean, N-insertions were reportedly fewer in an Asian-associated ancestry cluster in a later analysis.

Likely unrecorded immune exposures existed in these nominally healthy donors. 13 Jbeta primers and 60 Vbeta primers were used for the PCR. The repertoire was sequenced with immunoSEQ multiplex PCR; TCRdb's copy has only in-frame clones and lacks some. The top ten clones hold 1.4% of a sample with 150,000 to 200,000 clones, 70% to 80% of them seen once. The TCR comes from a man younger than 30 in good health and CMV-seronegative. Sequenced input: PBMCs.

CDR3 DNA: TGTGCCAGCAGGCGGACAGAAGAGACCCAGTACTTC. This encodes CASRRTEETQYF. This sequence joins TRBV11-2 and TRBJ2-5; tentatively, D is TRBD1 (6 bases). CDR1 and CDR2 from the germline V gene are SGHAT and FQNNGV. Trimming removed 6 bases from V and 3 bases from J, with 8 bases in between. There are 12 residues in the CDR3.